This TCR beta chain is from a study of cytomegalovirus exposure and HLA in healthy donors (dated 2017 in TCRdb). Regarding the study in general: An earlier analysis of roughly 500 of the donors reported approximately 260 Gb of sequence data and approximately 120 million unique TCR beta sequences obtained from around 170 million T cells. An early release covering 550 to 700 HLA-typed donors comprised roughly 300 gigabases of sequencing data and 65 million to 100 million unique TCR sequences. Of the 300 to 500 genotyped donors, more than 75% were placed in the genetic ancestry cluster associated with self-reported Caucasian donors. The aim of the study was to test whether cataloging public T cell receptors could identify signatures of past pathogen exposure. The study profiled the T cell repertoires of about 720 subjects by immunosequencing and related them to cytomegalovirus serostatus. Along with the approximately 670-subject first cohort, a separate validation cohort of over a hundred different subjects was used. To predict cytomegalovirus infection status, the study combined high-throughput TCR immunosequencing, statistical association of individual TCRs with disease status, and machine learning. A later analysis re-analyzed previously published TCR beta repertoires from 660 or so donors and added high-resolution HLA genotyping to study TCR occurrence patterns. Rather than drawing on any new phenotypic data, the later analysis identified candidate immune exposures from TCR beta sequences and the way those sequences occurred across donors. An earlier analysis of 587 of the donors used high-throughput TCR beta sequencing to judge whether each TCR beta V gene segment behaved as functional or pseudogenic. Donor age, sex, ethnicity and CMV serostatus were compiled together with the repertoire data. A later genetic analysis used genome-wide SNP genotypes for about 60% of the roughly 670 donors, treating that subset as a discovery cohort. All discovery cohort repertoires had been generated on a single sequencing platform. HLA typing covered class I and class II loci at four-digit resolution. Typing coverage varied by locus: roughly 629-640 donors for A, B, C, DRB1 and DQB1; some 520 for DQA1; approximately 570 for DPA1; some 470 for DPB1. Because of strong linkage in the cohort, roughly five DR-DQ haplotypes were treated as single units for association and clustering. Among some 400 genotyped donors of the cohort, an average of roughly 240,000 unique TCR beta nucleotide sequences were sequenced per donor, around a sixth of them non-productive. The paper's findings and limits, for the study overall: In a later analysis, HLA-associated TCR beta chains were found to be more clonally expanded and to have lower generation probabilities than equally common non-associated chains. Linkage disequilibrium might explain the correlated functional status among segregating V segments, but an unknown experimental factor could not be ruled out. In vitro tests confirmed that three of the cytomegalovirus-associated TCR beta chains recognize cytomegalovirus antigens. A later analysis found that most CMV-associated TCR beta chains appeared HLA-restricted, with HLA associations seemingly driven largely by CMV exposure. This cohort had only TCR beta chains sequenced, and the lack of alpha or paired-chain data limited which features could be detected. The authors suggested that the approach could potentially be extended to other disease states and immunological phenotypes. Most TCR sequences were observed very rarely across donors, whereas some public TCRs were present in many individuals. At a false discovery rate of 0.05, a later analysis linked around 17,000 TCR beta sequences to specific HLA alleles. The presence/absence analyses assumed that sequencing depth was roughly uniform across donors, and that assumption may not be true. The 87-base-pair reads could not distinguish some IMGT-functional V segments, including TRBV6-2 and TRBV6-3, so those segments were excluded. In the study, some 160 TCR beta chains were listed as associated with cytomegalovirus. Because HLA typing was unavailable for some donors at each locus, only the typed subset was used in association tests. Cytomegalovirus status was reported to be diagnosed by the classifier with high specificity and sensitivity in both the original and validation cohorts. In an earlier analysis of about 540 of the donors, most TCR beta V segments were observed in productive rearrangements about 87% or about 30% of the time, broadly matching IMGT annotations. When HLA alleles, especially DR and DQ, strongly co-occurred, TCR associations were difficult to assign to individual alleles. A further reported finding was that TCR beta sequences accurately predicted the HLA-A and HLA-B alleles for most subjects in the first cohort. A cluster of highly shared sequence variants was judged likely to represent a technical artifact of the sequencing pipeline. A later analysis found that TCR association rates varied across HLA loci, with DRB1 alleles showing the most associated TCRs and HLA-C alleles the fewest. In a later analysis, several top co-occurrence clusters were reported to appear linked to parvovirus B19, influenza, CMV and Epstein-Barr virus. In a later genetic analysis, fewer N-insertions in productive TCRs were reported among donors in an Asian-associated ancestry cluster than the approximately 670-donor mean. A later genetic analysis associated a missense DCLRE1C variant with V-gene and J-gene trimming of TCR beta chains, and an independent cohort replicated the association. Because counts were too low, roughly 17 rarely observed V segments, including chromosome 9 orphons, were left out of the earlier analysis of 500 to 650 of the donors. CMV serostatus was the only immune exposure information available for the cohort.

The cohort was made up of approximately 700 healthy bone marrow donors. At the time of sampling, all cohort members were nominally healthy, though unrecorded immune exposures were likely present. The donor was CMV seropositive and was included in the group of approximately 300 seropositive cohort members. A peripheral blood sample was provided by each donor, and peripheral blood mononuclear cells were used for TCR beta sequencing. Genomic DNA was extracted from the blood cell samples with the Qiagen DNeasy Blood Extraction Kit. Including the terminal cysteine and phenylalanine, the CDR3 comprises 15 residues. Here the CDR3 DNA is all that survives: 45 bases in frame from base 1. V is trimmed back by 0 bases and J by 3 bases, and the junction contains 4 bases that no gene match accounts for. Via the germline V gene, CDR1 is SGHRS and CDR2 YFSETQ. Library preparation used the immunoSEQ multiplex PCR assay. For the multiplex PCR, a mixture combining 60 forward primers for TCR Vbeta segments and 13 reverse primers for TCR Jbeta segments was used. The CDR3 region of rearranged TCR beta genes was amplified from genomic DNA by a multiplex PCR assay. On the Illumina HiSeq System, the amplified TCR beta libraries were sequenced as 87-base-pair reads. As for the original processing: In a later analysis, some 80 million unique TCR beta chains were counted across the 650 to 700 repertoires, and about 9.9 million of these chains were shared by at least two donors. A nearest-neighbor algorithm error-corrected the raw reads and collapsed the reads into unique sequences, merging closely related sequences to remove PCR and sequencing errors. V, D and J gene segments were assigned by aligning CDR3 sequences to IMGT reference sequences. For a sequence to be retained, a match of at least six nucleotides to both a V gene segment and a J gene segment was required. Rearrangements were called productive when the CDR3 lacked stop codons and stayed in frame with V and J; all others were non-productive. Following IMGT convention, CDR3 was defined as the stretch from the second conserved V-encoded cysteine up to the conserved J-encoded phenylalanine. In an earlier analysis of more than 550 of the donors, sequences lacking an unambiguous match to a single V gene segment were excluded. In an earlier analysis of approximately 590 of the donors, a V segment was called functional when productive rearrangements were above 56.7%, and segregating when the standard deviation between donors exceeded 5%. To diagnose cytomegalovirus status from the catalog of TCR beta chain sequences, a statistical classification framework was built. V and J gene assignment, in a later analysis, came from comparing TCR nucleotide sequences with IMGT/GENE-DB human TR gene sequences. Using the TCRdist pipeline, a later analysis assigned CDR3 sequences along with most-parsimonious VDJ recombination scenarios. In a later analysis, each TCR beta chain was defined by its CDR3 amino acid sequence together with its V-gene family, and reads lacking a unique V-gene family were excluded. A later analysis removed nearly 600 highly shared, low-generation-probability nucleotide sequences to deal with suspected cross-contamination and a sequencing artifact. In a later analysis, a clonal expansion index for each public chain was calculated from normalized within-repertoire ranks of inferred template counts. In a later analysis, generation probabilities were computed using a VDJ recombination model fitted to out-of-frame rearrangements, and the results were checked against IGoR. A later analysis scored TCR-TCR, TCR-HLA and TCR-CMV co-occurrence with hypergeometric tests, applying a repertoire-size bias correction to TCR pairs. In a later analysis, false discovery rates were estimated by permuting HLA or CMV assignments 20 times. A later analysis grouped co-occurring TCRs with DBSCAN, adding TCRdist sequence similarity when clustering within HLA-allele-positive subsets. Repertoires with fewer than 30,000 or more than 120,000 public chains, plus five repertoires with anomalous nucleotide sharing, were excluded from co-occurrence clustering. As stored in TCRdb, this immuneACCESS dataset retains in-frame rearrangements with V and J assigned. A fraction of the clones does not appear; measured against another copy, unresolved V genes explain less than half of the discrepancy, and the remainder lacks a known reason. Clone size and V and J calls were adopted from that table, with D and trimming inferred from the DNA. The sample's table lists a count of 65,000 to 95,000 clones. The top ten clones comprise 6.5% to 8.5% of the sample.

Worth noting for this clone: What this receptor recognizes is not known.

Sequences were obtained from PBMCs. The chain was built from TRBV5-1 and TRBJ2-7; 9 middle bases align to TRBD1. The sequence came from a female donor in good health and CMV-seropositive. CDR3 protein: CASSLGTGEIYEQYF. Here is the DNA: TGCGCCAGCAGCTTGGGGACAGGGGAAATCTACGAGCAGTACTTC. With the portions outside the CDR3 filled from the reference TRBV5-1 and TRBJ2-7 genes, the complete variable region becomes KAGVTQTPRYLIKTRGQQVTLSCSPISGHRSVSWYQQTPGQGLQFLFEYFSETQRNKGNFPGRFSGRQFSNSRSEMNVSTLELGDSALYLCASSLGTGEIYEQYFGPGTRLTVT.